Listed here are 9 T cell receptor beta chains from one sample, sequenced in a study of CD8+CD57+ T cells in acquired aplastic anemia. Patients picked for sequencing had shown CD8+CD57+ cell expansion detected by flow cytometry. Genomic DNA provided the template from which TCR beta VDJ and CDR3 profiles were obtained. TCRdb independently ran MiXCR on the reads; one entry per CDR3 protein. Of 130,000 or so distinct CDR3 sequences in the sample, about 40% were seen once. Material: sorted CD4+, CD8+, or CD8+CD57+ T cells (not recorded which) from PBMCs. These receptors were collected from a human donor with aplastic anemia.

This clonotype was picked up a small number of times. V and J are TRBV4-2 and TRBJ2-1; 9 bases agree with TRBD2. The CDR3 length is 15 residues. With V trimmed by 2 bases and J by 8 bases, 7 bases remained unmatched. The germline V gene has CDR1 LGHNA and CDR2 YNFKEQ. CDR3 residues: CASSQRGGGADEQFF. DNA for the CDR3: TGTGCCAGCAGCCAACGGGGCGGGGGGGCCGATGAGCAGTTCTTC.

There are many counts of this clonotype. The DNA for the CDR3 is TGTGCCAGCAGTGGGGCCAGGAAAAACACTGAAGCTTTCTTT. This encodes CASSGARKNTEAFF. The gene calls are TRBV2 and TRBJ1-1; D remains unclear. The germline V and J ends were trimmed by 4 bases and 2 bases, with 11 bases remaining between them. Germline V gene lookup returns CDR1 SNHLY and CDR2 FYNNEI. There are 14 residues in the CDR3.

V usage is TRBV7-2 and J usage is TRBJ2-1; unclear D gene. The germline V and J ends were trimmed by 5 bases and 5 bases, with 10 bases remaining between them. CDR1 is SGHTA and CDR2 is FQGNSA in the germline V gene. The CDR3 extends over 13 amino acids. The DNA for the CDR3 is TGTGCCAGCAGCCTTGGGCCTGACAATGAGCAGTTCTTC. The encoded protein is CASSLGPDNEQFF.

This clonotype appeared many times. The CDR3 sequence is CASSSVTLRGKNEQFF. The CDR3 DNA sequence: TGTGCCAGCAGCTCTGTTACCCTCAGGGGAAAGAATGAGCAGTTCTTC. This rearrangement joins TRBV7-6 to TRBJ2-1, with TRBD1 as a possible D gene (6 bases). CDR1 and CDR2 from the germline V gene are SGHVS and FNYEAQ. This CDR3 comprises 16 residues. The germline V and J ends were trimmed by 4 bases and 7 bases, with 20 bases remaining between them.

The chain recombines TRBV2 with TRBJ2-7; either TRBD1 or TRBD2 may supply D (5 bases each). Germline-derived CDR1 and CDR2 are SNHLY and FYNNEI. The CDR3 has 15 amino acids. V gave up 6 bases and J gave up 5 bases, with 20 bases separating them. The chain's CDR3 is CASRTRGSIGDEQYF. The CDR3 DNA sequence: TGTGCCAGCAGAACACGGGGCAGTATTGGGGACGAGCAGTACTTC.

This clonotype was observed many times. This chain uses TRBV5-5 with TRBJ2-7, with TRBD1 matching over 7 bases. V trimming: 1 base; J trimming: 6 bases; junction bases outside the gene matches: 7. The CDR3 is made up of 14 amino acids. Germline values: CDR1 SGHKS, CDR2 YYEKEE (reference sequence). CDR3 nucleotide sequence: TGTGCCAGCAGCTTGTCCCAGGGGGTGAGCGAGCAGTACGTC. It codes for CASSLSQGVSEQYV.

The chain has TRBV29-1 and TRBJ1-5, with D unclear. The CDR3 runs to 16 residues. The germline V gene has CDR1 SQVTM and CDR2 ANQGSEA. Trimming cost V 7 bases and J 0 bases, with 19 bases left between them. DNA of the CDR3: TGCAGCGCCGCCGATGATGCACTGTGTAGCAATCAGCCCCAGCATTTT. Translating gives CSAADDALCSNQPQHF.

V gene TRBV2 combines with J gene TRBJ1-1, with TRBD1 matching over 7 bases. CDR3 length: 15 amino acids. V trimming: 3 bases; J trimming: 2 bases; junction bases outside the gene matches: 6. Germline V CDR1 and CDR2: SNHLY, FYNNEI. The CDR3 DNA sequence: TGTGCCAGCAGTGATCTAGGGGGCTCTAACACTGAAGCTTTCTTT. It yields the protein CASSDLGGSNTEAFF.

The rearrangement uses TRBV19 and TRBJ1-2; TRBD1 is a possible D gene (5 bases). The germline CDR1 and CDR2 sequences are LNHDA and SQIVND (reference sequence). This CDR3 has 11 amino acids. V lost 5 bases, J lost 10 bases, and 11 bases lay in between. The CDR3 loop is CASSQGASYTF. CDR3 sequence (DNA): TGTGCCAGTAGTCAAGGGGCTTCCTACACCTTC.